One and the same sample provided the 2 T cell receptor beta chains below, sequenced in a study of blood T cell repertoires in COVID-19 (dated by TCRdb to about 2020). The method was the immunoSEQ multiplex PCR assay. In TCRdb, the immuneACCESS table is reduced to in-frame sequences with V and J assigned. These tables do not hold every clone; where another copy was compared, an unresolved V gene accounts for under half, and the others remain unexplained. In all, the sample holds 410,000 or so clones, and about nine tenths of those were seen once. Jointly, the top ten make up 1.4% of the sample. The source material was peripheral blood. Source of these receptors: a woman aged 30 to 39 with active or convalescent COVID-19.

The V and J genes are TRBV5-6 and TRBJ2-2; 9 bases line up with TRBD1. Germline CDR1 and CDR2: SGHDT and YYEEEE. The CDR3 runs 15 residues. V was clipped by 5 bases and J by 2 bases; unmatched bases: 4. CDR3 nucleotides: TGTGCCAGCAGAACGGGACAGGGTAACACCGGGGAGCTGTTTTTT. Translation: CASRTGQGNTGELFF. Using reference TRBV5-6 and TRBJ2-2 for the parts outside the CDR3, the full variable domain is DAGVTQSPTHLIKTRGQQVTLRCSPKSGHDTVSWYQQALGQGPQFIFQYYEEEERQRGNFPDRFSGHQFPNYSSELNVNALLLGDSALYLCASRTGQGNTGELFFGEGSRLTVL.

The V call is TRBV6-5, the J call TRBJ1-1; D remains ambiguous. Germline values: CDR1 MNHEY, CDR2 SVGAGI. CDR3 length equals 13 residues. The germline V and J ends were trimmed by 6 bases and 7 bases, with 15 bases remaining between them. CDR3 loop: CASSYNLGSEAFF. As DNA, the CDR3 is TGTGCCAGCAGCTATAACCTCGGGAGTGAAGCTTTCTTT.